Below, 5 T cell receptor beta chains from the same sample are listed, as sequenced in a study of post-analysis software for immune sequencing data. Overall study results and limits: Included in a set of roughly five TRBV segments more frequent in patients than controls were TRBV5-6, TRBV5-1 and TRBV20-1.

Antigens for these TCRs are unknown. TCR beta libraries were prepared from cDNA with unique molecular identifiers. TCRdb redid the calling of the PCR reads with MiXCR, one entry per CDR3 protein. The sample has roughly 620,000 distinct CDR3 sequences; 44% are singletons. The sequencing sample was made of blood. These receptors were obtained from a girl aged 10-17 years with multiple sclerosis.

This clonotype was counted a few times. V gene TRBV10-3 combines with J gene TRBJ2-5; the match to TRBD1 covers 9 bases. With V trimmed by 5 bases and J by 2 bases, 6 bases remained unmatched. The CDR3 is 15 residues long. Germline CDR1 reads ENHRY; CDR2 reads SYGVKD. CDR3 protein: CAISNPGQGQETQYF. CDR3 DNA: TGTGCCATCAGTAATCCGGGACAGGGACAAGAGACCCAGTACTTC.

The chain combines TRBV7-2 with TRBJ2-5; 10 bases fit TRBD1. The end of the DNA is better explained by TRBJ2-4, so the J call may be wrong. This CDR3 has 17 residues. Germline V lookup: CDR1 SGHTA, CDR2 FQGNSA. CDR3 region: CASSLAWGQGAKNIQYF. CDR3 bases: TGTGCCAGCAGCTTAGCGTGGGGACAGGGGGCCAAAAACATTCAGTACTTC.

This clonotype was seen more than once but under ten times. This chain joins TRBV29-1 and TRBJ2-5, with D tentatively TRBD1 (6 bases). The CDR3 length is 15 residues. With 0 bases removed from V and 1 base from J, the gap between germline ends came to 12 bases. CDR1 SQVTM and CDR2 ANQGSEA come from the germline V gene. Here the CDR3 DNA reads TGCAGCGTTGAAGAAGGGGGACGGGCCCAAGAGACCCAGTACTTC. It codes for CSVEEGGRAQETQYF.

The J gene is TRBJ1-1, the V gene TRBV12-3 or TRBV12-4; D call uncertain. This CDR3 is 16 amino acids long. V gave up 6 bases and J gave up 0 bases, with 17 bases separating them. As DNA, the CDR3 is TGTGCCAGCAGGCTCGGACCGAAACGGATGAACACTGAAGCTTTCTTT. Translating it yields CASRLGPKRMNTEAFF.

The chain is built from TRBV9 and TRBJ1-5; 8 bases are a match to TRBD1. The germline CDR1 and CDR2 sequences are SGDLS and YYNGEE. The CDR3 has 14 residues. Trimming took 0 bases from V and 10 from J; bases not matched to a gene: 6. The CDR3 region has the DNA TGTGCCAGCAGCGTAGGGGGACAGGTCCCCCCCCAGCATTTT. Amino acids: CASSVGGQVPPQHF.